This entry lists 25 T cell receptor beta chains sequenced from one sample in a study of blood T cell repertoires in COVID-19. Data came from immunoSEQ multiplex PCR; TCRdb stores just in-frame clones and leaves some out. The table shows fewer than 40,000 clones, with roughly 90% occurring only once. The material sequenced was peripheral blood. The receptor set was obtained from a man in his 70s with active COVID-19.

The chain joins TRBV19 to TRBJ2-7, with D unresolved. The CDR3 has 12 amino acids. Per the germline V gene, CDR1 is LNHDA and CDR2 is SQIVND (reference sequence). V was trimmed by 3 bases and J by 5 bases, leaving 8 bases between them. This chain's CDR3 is CASSIGRDEQYF. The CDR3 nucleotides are TGTGCCAGTAGTATCGGCCGGGACGAGCAGTACTTC.

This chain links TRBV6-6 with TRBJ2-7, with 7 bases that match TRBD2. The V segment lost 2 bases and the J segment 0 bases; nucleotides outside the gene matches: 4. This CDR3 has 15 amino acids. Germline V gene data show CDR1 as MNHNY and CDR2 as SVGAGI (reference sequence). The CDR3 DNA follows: TGTGCCAGCAGTTACGGGGGGGACGACTCCTACGAGCAGTACTTC. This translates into CASSYGGDDSYEQYF.

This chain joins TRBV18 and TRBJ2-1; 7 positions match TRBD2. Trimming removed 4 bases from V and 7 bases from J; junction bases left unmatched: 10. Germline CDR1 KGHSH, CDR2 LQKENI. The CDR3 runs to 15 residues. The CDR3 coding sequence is TGTGCCAGCTCACTTAGTTTTGGCGGGAGTAATGAGCAGTTCTTC. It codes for CASSLSFGGSNEQFF.

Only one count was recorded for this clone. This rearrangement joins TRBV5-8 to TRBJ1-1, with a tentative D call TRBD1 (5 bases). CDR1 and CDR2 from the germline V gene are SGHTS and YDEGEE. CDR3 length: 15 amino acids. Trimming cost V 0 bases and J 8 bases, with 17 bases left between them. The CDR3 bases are TGTGCCAGCAGCTTGGCCACGAACCGGGGGTTGGAAGCTTTCTTT. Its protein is CASSLATNRGLEAFF.

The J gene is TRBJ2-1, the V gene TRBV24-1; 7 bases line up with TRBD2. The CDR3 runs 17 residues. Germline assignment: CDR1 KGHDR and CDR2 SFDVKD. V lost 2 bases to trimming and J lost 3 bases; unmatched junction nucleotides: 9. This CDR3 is CATSDSGRGSVYNEQFF. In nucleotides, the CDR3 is TGTGCCACCAGTGATTCCGGCCGCGGGAGTGTCTACAATGAGCAGTTCTTC.

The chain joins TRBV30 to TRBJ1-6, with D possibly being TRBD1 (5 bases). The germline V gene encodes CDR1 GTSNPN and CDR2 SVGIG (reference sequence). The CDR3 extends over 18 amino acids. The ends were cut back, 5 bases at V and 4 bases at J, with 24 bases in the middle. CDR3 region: CAWCLLAQALPYNSPLHF. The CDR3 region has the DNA TGTGCCTGGTGCCTTTTAGCACAGGCCTTACCATATAATTCACCCCTCCACTTT.

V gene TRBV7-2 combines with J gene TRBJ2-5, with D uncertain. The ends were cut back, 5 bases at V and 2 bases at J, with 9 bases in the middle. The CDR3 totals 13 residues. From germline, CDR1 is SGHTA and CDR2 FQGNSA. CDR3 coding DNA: TGTGCCAGCAGCCCAGGCTATCAAGAGACCCAGTACTTC. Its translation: CASSPGYQETQYF. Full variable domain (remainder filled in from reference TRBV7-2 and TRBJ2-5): GAGVSQSPSNKVTEKGKDVELRCDPISGHTALYWYRQSLGQGLEFLIYFQGNSAPDKSGLPSDRFSAERTGGSVSTLTIQRTQQEDSAVYLCASSPGYQETQYFGPGTRLLVL.

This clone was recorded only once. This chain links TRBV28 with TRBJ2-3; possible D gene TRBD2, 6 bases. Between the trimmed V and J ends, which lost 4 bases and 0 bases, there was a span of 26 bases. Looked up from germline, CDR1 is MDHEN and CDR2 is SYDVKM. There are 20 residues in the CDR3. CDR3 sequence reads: CASSSPFRDSIQRSTDTQYF. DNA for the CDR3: TGTGCCAGCAGTTCCCCTTTCCGGGACTCAATACAACGCAGCACAGATACGCAGTATTTT.

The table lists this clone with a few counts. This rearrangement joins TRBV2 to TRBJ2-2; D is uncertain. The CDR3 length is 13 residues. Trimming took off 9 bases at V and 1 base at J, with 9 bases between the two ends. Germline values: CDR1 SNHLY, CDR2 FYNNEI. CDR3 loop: CARDGRNTGELFF. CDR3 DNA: TGTGCCAGGGATGGGCGGAACACCGGGGAGCTGTTTTTT.

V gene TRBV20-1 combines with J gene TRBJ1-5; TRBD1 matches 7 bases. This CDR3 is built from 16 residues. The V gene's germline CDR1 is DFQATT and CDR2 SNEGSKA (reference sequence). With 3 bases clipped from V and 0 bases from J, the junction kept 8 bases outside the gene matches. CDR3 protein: CSASPGQTYSNQPQHF. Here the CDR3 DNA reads TGCAGTGCTAGTCCGGGACAGACCTATAGCAATCAGCCCCAGCATTTT.

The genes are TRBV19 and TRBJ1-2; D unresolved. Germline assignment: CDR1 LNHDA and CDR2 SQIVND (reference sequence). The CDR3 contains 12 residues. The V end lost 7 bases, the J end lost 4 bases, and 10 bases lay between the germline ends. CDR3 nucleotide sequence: TGTGCCAGTACTCGCACTAGCTATGGCTACACCTTC. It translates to CASTRTSYGYTF.

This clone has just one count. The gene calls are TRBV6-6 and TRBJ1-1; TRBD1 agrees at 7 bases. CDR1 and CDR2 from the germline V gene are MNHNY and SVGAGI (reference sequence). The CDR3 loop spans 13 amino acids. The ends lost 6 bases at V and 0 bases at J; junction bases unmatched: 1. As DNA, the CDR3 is TGTGCCAGCAGGGGACAGCTGAACACTGAAGCTTTCTTT. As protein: CASRGQLNTEAFF.

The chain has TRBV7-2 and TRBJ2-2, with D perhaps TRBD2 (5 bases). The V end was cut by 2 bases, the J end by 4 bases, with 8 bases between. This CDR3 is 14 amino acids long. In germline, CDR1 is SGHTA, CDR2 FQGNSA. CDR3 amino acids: CASSLQRTTGELFF. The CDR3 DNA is TGTGCCAGCAGCTTACAGCGGACCACCGGGGAGCTGTTTTTT. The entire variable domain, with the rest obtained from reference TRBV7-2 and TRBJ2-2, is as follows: GAGVSQSPSNKVTEKGKDVELRCDPISGHTALYWYRQSLGQGLEFLIYFQGNSAPDKSGLPSDRFSAERTGGSVSTLTIQRTQQEDSAVYLCASSLQRTTGELFFGEGSRLTVL.

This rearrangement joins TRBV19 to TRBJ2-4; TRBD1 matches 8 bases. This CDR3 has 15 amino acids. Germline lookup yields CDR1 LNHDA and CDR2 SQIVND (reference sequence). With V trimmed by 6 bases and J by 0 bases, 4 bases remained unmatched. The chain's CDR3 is CASRLDRGAKNIQYF. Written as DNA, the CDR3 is TGTGCCAGTAGGCTCGACAGGGGAGCCAAAAACATTCAGTACTTC. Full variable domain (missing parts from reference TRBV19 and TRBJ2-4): DGGITQSPKYLFRKEGQNVTLSCEQNLNHDAMYWYRQDPGQGLRLIYYSQIVNDFQKGDIAEGYSVSREKKESFPLTVTSAQKNPTAFYLCASRLDRGAKNIQYFGAGTRLSVL.

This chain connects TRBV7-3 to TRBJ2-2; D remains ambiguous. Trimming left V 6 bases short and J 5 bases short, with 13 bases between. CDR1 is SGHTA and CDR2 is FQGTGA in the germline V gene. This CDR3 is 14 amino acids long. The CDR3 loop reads CASSYAGSTGELFF. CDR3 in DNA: TGTGCCAGCAGTTACGCCGGGTCAACCGGGGAGCTGTTTTTT.

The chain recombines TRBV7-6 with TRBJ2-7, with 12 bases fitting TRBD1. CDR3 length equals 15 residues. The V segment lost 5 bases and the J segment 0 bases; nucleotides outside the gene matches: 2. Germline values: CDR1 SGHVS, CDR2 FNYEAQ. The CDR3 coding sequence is TGTGCCAGCAGCCAGGGACAGGGGGCCTCCTACGAGCAGTACTTC. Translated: CASSQGQGASYEQYF.

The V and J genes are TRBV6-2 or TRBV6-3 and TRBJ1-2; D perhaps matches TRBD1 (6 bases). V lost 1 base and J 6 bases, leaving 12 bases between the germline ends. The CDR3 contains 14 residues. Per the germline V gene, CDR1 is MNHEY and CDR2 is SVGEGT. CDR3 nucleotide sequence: TGTGCCAGCAGTTACTGGGGGCTGGCGGATGGCTACACCTTC. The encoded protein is CASSYWGLADGYTF.

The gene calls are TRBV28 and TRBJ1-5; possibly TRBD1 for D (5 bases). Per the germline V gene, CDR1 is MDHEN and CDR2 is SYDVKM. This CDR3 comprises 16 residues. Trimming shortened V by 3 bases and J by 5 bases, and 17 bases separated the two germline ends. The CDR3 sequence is CASSLNMGRRDQPQHF. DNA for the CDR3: TGTGCCAGCAGTTTGAATATGGGGCGCCGGGATCAGCCCCAGCATTTT.

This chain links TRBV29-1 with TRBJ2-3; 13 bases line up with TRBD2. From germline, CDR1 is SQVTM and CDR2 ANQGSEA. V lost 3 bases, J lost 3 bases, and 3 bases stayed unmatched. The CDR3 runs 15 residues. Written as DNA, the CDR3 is TGCAGCGTTGATGAACTAGCGGGAGGGACAGATACGCAGTATTTT. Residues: CSVDELAGGTDTQYF.

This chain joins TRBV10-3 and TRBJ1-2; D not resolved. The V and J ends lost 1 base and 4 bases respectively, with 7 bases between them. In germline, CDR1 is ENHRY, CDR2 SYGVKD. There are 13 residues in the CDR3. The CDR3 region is CAISELGIYGYTF. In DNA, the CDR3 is TGTGCCATCAGTGAGTTGGGCATCTATGGCTACACCTTC.

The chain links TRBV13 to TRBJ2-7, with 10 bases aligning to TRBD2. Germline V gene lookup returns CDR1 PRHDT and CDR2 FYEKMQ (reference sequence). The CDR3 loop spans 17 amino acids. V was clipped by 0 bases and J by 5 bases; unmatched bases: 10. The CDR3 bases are TGTGCCAGCAGCTTAGGACTAGCGGGATCTTCGTACCACGAGCAGTACTTC. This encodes CASSLGLAGSSYHEQYF. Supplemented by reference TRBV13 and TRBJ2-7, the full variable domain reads AAGVIQSPRHLIKEKRETATLKCYPIPRHDTVYWYQQGPGQDPQFLISFYEKMQSDKGSIPDRFSAQQFSDYHSELNMSSLELGDSALYFCASSLGLAGSSYHEQYFGPGTRLTVT.

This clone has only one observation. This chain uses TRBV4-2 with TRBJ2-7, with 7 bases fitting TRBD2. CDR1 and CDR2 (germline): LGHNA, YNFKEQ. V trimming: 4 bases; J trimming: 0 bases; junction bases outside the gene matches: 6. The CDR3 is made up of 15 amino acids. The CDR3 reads CASSPSGGGSYEQYF. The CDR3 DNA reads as TGTGCCAGCAGCCCCTCTGGCGGGGGCTCCTACGAGCAGTACTTC.

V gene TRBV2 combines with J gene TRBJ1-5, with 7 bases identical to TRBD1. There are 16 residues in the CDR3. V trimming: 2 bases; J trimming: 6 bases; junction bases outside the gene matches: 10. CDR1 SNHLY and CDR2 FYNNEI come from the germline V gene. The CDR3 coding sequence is TGTGCCAGCAGTGAATTAAGACAGGGCGGTCGTCAGCCCCAGCATTTT. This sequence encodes CASSELRQGGRQPQHF. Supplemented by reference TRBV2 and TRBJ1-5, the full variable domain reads EPEVTQTPSHQVTQMGQEVILRCVPISNHLYFYWYRQILGQKVEFLVSFYNNEISEKSEIFDDQFSVERPDGSNFTLKIRSTKLEDSAMYFCASSELRQGGRQPQHFGDGTRLSIL.

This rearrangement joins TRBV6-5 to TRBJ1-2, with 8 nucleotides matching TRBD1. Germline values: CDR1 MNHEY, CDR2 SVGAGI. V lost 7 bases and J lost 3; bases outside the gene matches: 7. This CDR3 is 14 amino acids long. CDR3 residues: CASTPDRDHYGYTF. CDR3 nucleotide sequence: TGTGCCAGCACCCCGGACAGGGATCACTATGGCTACACCTTC.

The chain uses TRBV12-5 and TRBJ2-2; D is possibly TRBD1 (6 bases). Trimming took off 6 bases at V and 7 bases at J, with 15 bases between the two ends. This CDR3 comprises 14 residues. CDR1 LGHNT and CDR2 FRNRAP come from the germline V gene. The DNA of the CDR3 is TGTGCTAGTGGAGGGGGACGGAATGGCGGGGAGCTGTTTTTT. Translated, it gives CASGGGRNGGELFF.